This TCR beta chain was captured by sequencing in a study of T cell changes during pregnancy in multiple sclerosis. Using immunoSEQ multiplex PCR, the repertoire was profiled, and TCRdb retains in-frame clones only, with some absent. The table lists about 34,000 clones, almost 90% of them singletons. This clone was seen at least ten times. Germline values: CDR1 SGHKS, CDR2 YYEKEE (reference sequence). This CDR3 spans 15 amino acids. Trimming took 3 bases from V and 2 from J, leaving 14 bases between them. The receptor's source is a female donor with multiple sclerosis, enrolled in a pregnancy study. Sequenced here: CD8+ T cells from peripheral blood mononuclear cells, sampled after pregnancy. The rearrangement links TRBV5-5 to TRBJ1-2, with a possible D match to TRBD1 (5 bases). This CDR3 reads CASSWTDMINYGYTF. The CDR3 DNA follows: TGTGCCAGCAGCTGGACGGACATGATCAACTATGGCTACACCTTC.